Shown below are 31 T cell receptor beta chains from a single sample sequenced in a study of human T cells and chemical hapten exposure. Noted time point: patch test 1, 2 weeks after DPC sensitization. Treatment indicated: therapeutic diphenylcyclopropenone sensitization with weekly scalp DPC. TCRdb redid the calling of the RACE reads with MiXCR, one entry per CDR3 protein. The sample lists more than 95,000 distinct CDR3 sequences; 12% were seen once. Sequences were derived from whole blood, sampled in connection with sensitization to the hapten diphenylcyclopropenone (DPC). These receptors originate from a woman in her forties or fifties with alopecia areata. Some clones in this sample may be carry-over from other donors' samples.

This clonotype has just a few counts. The chain combines TRBV29-1 with TRBJ2-7; D not resolved. Between the trimmed V and J ends, which lost 2 bases and 2 bases, there was a span of 7 bases. This CDR3 region has 12 residues. CDR1 and CDR2 (germline): SQVTM, ANQGSEA. In nucleotides, the CDR3 is TGCAGCGTTGAACTAGGGACCTACGAGCAGTACTTC. Residues: CSVELGTYEQYF.

The CDR3: CASSSPDGNQPQHF. CDR3 nucleotide sequence: TGTGCCAGCAGTTCCCCGGACGGGAATCAGCCCCAGCATTTT. V and J are TRBV28 and TRBJ1-5; D is unclear. Looked up from germline, CDR1 is MDHEN and CDR2 is SYDVKM. This CDR3 region has 14 residues. Trimming took off 4 bases at V and 4 bases at J, with 11 bases between the two ends. Full variable domain (outside the CDR3, taken from reference TRBV28 and TRBJ1-5): DVKVTQSSRYLVKRTGEKVFLECVQDMDHENMFWYRQDPGLGLRLIYFSYDVKMKEKGDIPEGYSVSREKKERFSLILESASTNQTSMYLCASSSPDGNQPQHFGDGTRLSIL.

The sample holds many counts of this clonotype. The rearrangement joins TRBV12-3 or TRBV12-4 to TRBJ1-2; D is ambiguous. This CDR3 is 12 amino acids long. V was cut by 5 bases and J by 3 bases, with 7 bases left in between. CDR3 sequence (DNA): TGTGCCAGCAGTGGTGGAGACTATGGCTACACCTTC. Amino acids: CASSGGDYGYTF.

Comment on this clonotype: This clone may be a read error of a much larger clone one base away. V gene TRBV18 combines with J gene TRBJ1-5; D remains unclear. The V gene's germline CDR1 is KGHSH and CDR2 LQKENI. The CDR3 spans 14 residues. Trimming cost V 4 bases and J 3 bases, with 10 bases left between them. Here the CDR3 DNA reads TGTGCCAGCTCACAGGCAGGCCACAATCAGCCCCAGCATTTT. This encodes CASSQAGHNQPQHF.

This clonotype was seen many times. The chain uses TRBV7-9 and TRBJ2-2; the D gene is possibly TRBD1 (6 bases). Germline CDR1 reads SEHNR; CDR2 reads FQNEAQ (reference sequence). CDR3 size: 14 residues. The V and J ends lost 1 base and 5 bases respectively, with 8 bases between them. CDR3 DNA: TGTGCCAGCAGCTTAGACAGGGTAACCGGGGAGCTGTTTTTT. Translated: CASSLDRVTGELFF.

J is TRBJ1-4 and V is TRBV3-1; maybe TRBD1 (5 bases). Looked up from germline, CDR1 is LGHDT and CDR2 is YNNKEL (reference sequence). V was shortened by 5 bases and J by 6 bases, with 13 bases between the two germline ends. The CDR3 covers 14 residues. Written as DNA, the CDR3 is TGTGCCAGCAGCGTCGGGCAGGGCCATGAAAAACTGTTTTTT. Translation: CASSVGQGHEKLFF.

This clonotype was recorded many times. A junction boundary mismatches the germline segment, possibly from a read error. This chain uses TRBV18 with TRBJ1-3, with D possibly TRBD1 on 6 matching bases. The CDR3 contains 14 residues. The germline CDR1 and CDR2 sequences are KGHSH and LQKENI. Written as DNA, the CDR3 is TGTGCCAGCTCACCACCCCAGGACAGAAATACCATATATTTT. This sequence encodes CASSPPQDRNTIYF.

The rearrangement joins TRBV28 to TRBJ1-2; D call uncertain. V lost 1 base to trimming and J lost 3 bases, with 12 bases between them. CDR3 size: 15 residues. In germline, CDR1 is MDHEN, CDR2 SYDVKM. The CDR3 sequence: CASSLSGKPDYGYTF. For the CDR3, the DNA is TGTGCCAGCAGTTTATCTGGTAAACCCGACTATGGCTACACCTTC.

A few counts support this clonotype. The V call is TRBV7-2, the J call TRBJ2-7, with a possible D match to TRBD2 (5 bases). This CDR3 has 15 residues. V shed 5 bases and J shed 7 bases, with 21 bases lying between them. From germline, CDR1 is SGHTA and CDR2 FQGNSA. DNA for the CDR3: TGTGCCAGCAGCGGCACCGGGATTAGCCATTCGGAGCAGTACTTC. Its protein product is CASSGTGISHSEQYF.

In its sample, this clonotype was seen a few times. V and J are TRBV4-3 and TRBJ2-1; D tentatively reads TRBD1 or TRBD2 (5 bases each). V dropped 1 base and J dropped 5 bases, with 12 bases sitting between them. CDR3 length: 15 amino acids. Germline CDR1 reads LGHNA; CDR2 reads YSLEER. The CDR3 nucleotides are TGCGCCAGCAGCCAAGTTTGGCAGGGAGACAATGAGCAGTTCTTC. Protein sequence: CASSQVWQGDNEQFF.

In its sample, this clonotype was seen a few times. CDR3 nucleotides: TGTGCCAGCAGCTCCCGGACTAGCGGGAGGGCAGATACGCAGTATTTT. As protein: CASSSRTSGRADTQYF. The genes are TRBV11-3 and TRBJ2-3; 15 nucleotides align to TRBD2. This CDR3 has 16 residues. V lost 4 bases and J lost 4; bases outside the gene matches: 3. Germline V gene sequence: CDR1 SGHNT, CDR2 YENEEA.

This clonotype was counted at least ten times. The chain uses TRBV7-9 and TRBJ2-7, with 7 bases matching TRBD1. Germline values: CDR1 SEHNR, CDR2 FQNEAQ (reference sequence). CDR3 size: 14 residues. Trimming removed 5 bases from V and 2 bases from J; junction bases left unmatched: 6. This CDR3 is CASSTGQATYEQYF. CDR3 coding DNA: TGTGCCAGCAGCACCGGACAGGCTACCTACGAGCAGTACTTC. Using reference TRBV7-9 and TRBJ2-7 for the parts outside the CDR3, the full variable domain is DTGVSQNPRHKITKRGQNVTFRCDPISEHNRLYWYRQTLGQGPEFLTYFQNEAQLEKSRLLSDRFSAERPKGSFSTLEIQRTEQGDSAMYLCASSTGQATYEQYFGPGTRLTVT.

In this sample, this clonotype turned up many times. This rearrangement joins TRBV12-3 or TRBV12-4 to TRBJ2-7, with TRBD2 matching over 7 bases. Trimming at V came to 6 bases and at J to 3 bases, leaving 11 bases not matched to a gene. The CDR3 loop spans 15 amino acids. CDR3 bases: TGTGCCAGCAGCCCATTGGGAGGGGCGAGCTACGAGCAGTACTTC. Translated, it gives CASSPLGGASYEQYF.

This clonotype showed up just a few times. The chain carries TRBV20-1 and TRBJ1-2, with unresolved D. The length of the CDR3 is 14 residues. V was clipped by 0 bases and J by 1 base, with 9 bases between them. Germline V CDR1 and CDR2: DFQATT, SNEGSKA (reference sequence). CDR3 in amino acids: CSAREAVSNYGYTF. Here the CDR3 DNA reads TGCAGTGCTAGAGAGGCAGTTAGTAACTATGGCTACACCTTC.

In its sample, this clonotype was seen a few times. The V and J genes are TRBV3-1 and TRBJ2-3, with 8 bases fitting TRBD2. The germline V gene has CDR1 LGHDT and CDR2 YNNKEL (reference sequence). With 1 base clipped from V and 4 bases from J, the junction kept 4 bases outside the gene matches. This CDR3 spans 15 amino acids. CDR3 coding DNA: TGTGCCAGCAGCCAAGCCGGGACTAGTGCAGATACGCAGTATTTT. This codes for CASSQAGTSADTQYF.

This clonotype was counted only a few times. The rearrangement joins TRBV2 to TRBJ2-1; D not certain. Trimming took 7 bases from V and 0 from J, leaving 13 bases between them. Germline-derived CDR1 and CDR2 are SNHLY and FYNNEI. CDR3 length equals 15 residues. The CDR3 DNA follows: TGTGCCAGCAAGTCACCTATGGGCTCCTACAATGAGCAGTTCTTC. Translation: CASKSPMGSYNEQFF.

The rearrangement links TRBV6-5 to TRBJ1-1, with TRBD1 matching 7 bases. After removal of 6 bases from V and 9 bases from J, the junction contained 7 bases not matched to a gene. Germline loops: CDR1 MNHEY, CDR2 SVGAGI. This CDR3 is built from 12 residues. CDR3 region: CASRNDRDQAFF. The CDR3 nucleotides are TGTGCCAGCAGAAACGACAGGGATCAAGCTTTCTTT.

This clonotype appeared a few times. The CDR3 here is CASSLDYQPQHF. The CDR3 DNA reads TGTGCCAGCAGCTTAGACTATCAGCCCCAGCATTTT. The chain uses TRBV7-9 and TRBJ1-5; D gene unclear. The CDR3 is 12 amino acids. Germline loops: CDR1 SEHNR, CDR2 FQNEAQ (reference sequence). The V end was cut by 1 base, the J end by 5 bases, with 3 bases between.

This clonotype was seen at least ten times. This sequence joins TRBV7-8 and TRBJ2-2; a weak D match, TRBD1 (7 bases). V was trimmed by 3 bases and J by 1 base, leaving 15 bases between them. This CDR3 spans 17 amino acids. Germline V lookup: CDR1 SGHVS, CDR2 FQNEAQ. CDR3 loop: CASSLWRGLGNTGELFF. DNA for the CDR3: TGTGCCAGCAGCTTGTGGAGGGGGCTCGGGAACACCGGGGAGCTGTTTTTT.

J is TRBJ1-2 and V is TRBV28, with D tentatively TRBD1 (6 bases). Germline V gives CDR1 MDHEN, CDR2 SYDVKM. Trimming shortened V by 7 bases and J by 2 bases, and 17 bases separated the two germline ends. This CDR3 comprises 15 residues. The CDR3 here is CASIESQGQNYGYTF. In DNA form, the CDR3 reads TGTGCCAGCATTGAAAGTCAGGGACAAAACTATGGCTACACCTTC.

This rearrangement joins TRBV11-2 to TRBJ2-5; TRBD2 might be the D (6 bases). This CDR3 has 14 amino acids. Germline CDR1 SGHAT, CDR2 FQNNGV. Trimming left V 5 bases short and J 2 bases short, with 12 bases between. The CDR3 reads CASSPGALQETQYF. CDR3 DNA: TGTGCCAGCAGCCCGGGAGCTCTGCAAGAGACCCAGTACTTC.

This chain's CDR3 is CASSLGPVDYEQYF. The CDR3 DNA sequence: TGTGCCAGCAGTTTAGGCCCCGTAGACTACGAGCAGTACTTC. This chain joins TRBV12-3 or TRBV12-4 and TRBJ2-7; D gene ambiguous. V lost 1 base and J 3 bases, leaving 10 bases between the germline ends. CDR3 length equals 14 residues.

The J gene is TRBJ1-5, the V gene TRBV3-1, with D possibly being TRBD1 (5 bases). Germline V gene data show CDR1 as LGHDT and CDR2 as YNNKEL (reference sequence). Trimming pared 2 bases from V and 5 bases from J, leaving 16 bases between. CDR3 length: 16 amino acids. The CDR3 protein is CASSQSVGVRDQPQHF. The CDR3 DNA reads as TGTGCCAGCAGCCAAAGTGTGGGGGTTCGTGATCAGCCCCAGCATTTT.

This clonotype was seen more than once but under ten times. This sequence joins TRBV9 and TRBJ2-1; no definite D call. Germline V lookup: CDR1 SGDLS, CDR2 YYNGEE. Trimming took 5 bases from V and 0 from J, leaving 9 bases between them. The length of the CDR3 is 14 residues. The CDR3 reads CASRVVSSYNEQFF. CDR3 bases: TGTGCCAGCAGGGTGGTCAGCTCCTACAATGAGCAGTTCTTC.

This clonotype was seen a handful of times. The genes are TRBV5-6 and TRBJ2-1, with 10 bases lining up with TRBD1. CDR3 size: 15 residues. V lost 2 bases and J lost 4; bases outside the gene matches: 3. The germline gives CDR1 SGHDT, CDR2 YYEEEE. DNA for the CDR3: TGTGCCAGCAGCTTTGGGACAGGGGCATACAATGAGCAGTTCTTC. This sequence encodes CASSFGTGAYNEQFF.

The genes are TRBV5-1 and TRBJ1-1; perhaps TRBD1 as D (5 bases). The germline gives CDR1 SGHRS, CDR2 YFSETQ. V lost 4 bases, J lost 1 base, and 20 bases lay in between. CDR3 length equals 17 residues. DNA of the CDR3: TGCGCCAGCAGCCACCCCCGCTTCGGGGGGTCGAACACTGAAGCTTTCTTT. Protein product: CASSHPRFGGSNTEAFF.

This clonotype was counted ten times or more. V is TRBV6-2 or TRBV6-3 and J is TRBJ1-3, with 9 bases that match TRBD1. Trimming took 9 bases from V and 2 from J; bases not matched to a gene: 8. Per the germline V gene, CDR1 is MNHEY and CDR2 is SVGEGT. The CDR3 totals 15 residues. In DNA, the CDR3 is TGTGCCAGTCCTGACCGGGACAGGGCTGGAAACACCATATATTTT. As protein: CASPDRDRAGNTIYF.

This clonotype was counted ten times or more. This rearrangement joins TRBV15 to TRBJ2-5, with TRBD1 matching over 7 bases. The germline gives CDR1 LNHNV, CDR2 YYDKDF (reference sequence). The ends lost 2 bases at V and 5 bases at J; junction bases unmatched: 2. CDR3 length equals 13 residues. The CDR3 reads CATSRLTGETQYF. CDR3 DNA: TGTGCCACCAGCAGACTGACAGGGGAGACCCAGTACTTC.

The chain joins TRBV7-6 to TRBJ1-1, with D possibly being TRBD1 (5 bases). This CDR3 comprises 17 residues. Germline assignment: CDR1 SGHVS and CDR2 FNYEAQ. Trimming removed 5 bases from V and 5 bases from J, with 24 bases in between. CDR3 residues: CASSPDLLGGIMTEAFF. CDR3 in DNA: TGTGCCAGCAGCCCAGATTTACTCGGGGGAATAATGACTGAAGCTTTCTTT. Full variable domain (rest looked up from reference TRBV7-6 and TRBJ1-1): GAGVSQSPRYKVTKRGQDVALRCDPISGHVSLYWYRQALGQGPEFLTYFNYEAQQDKSGLPNDRFSAERPEGSISTLTIQRTEQRDSAMYRCASSPDLLGGIMTEAFFGQGTRLTVV.

The chain is built from TRBV7-2 and TRBJ2-3; D might be TRBD1 (6 bases). Germline V gene data show CDR1 as SGHTA and CDR2 as FQGNSA. With 0 bases removed from V and 2 bases from J, the gap between germline ends came to 9 bases. The CDR3 is made up of 15 amino acids. In DNA form, the CDR3 reads TGTGCCAGCAGCTTAGCGACAGGTACCACAGATACGCAGTATTTT. Amino acid sequence: CASSLATGTTDTQYF.

This clonotype was observed many times. The CDR3 here is CASSPGLAGGLESNVLTF. The DNA of the CDR3 is TGTGCCAGCAGCCCCGGACTAGCGGGGGGCCTTGAGTCCAACGTCCTGACTTTC. The gene calls are TRBV7-6 and TRBJ2-6; 14 nucleotides line up with TRBD2. The CDR3 has 18 residues. Unmatched junction bases numbered 11, after V lost 5 bases and J lost 8 bases. Germline V lookup: CDR1 SGHVS, CDR2 FNYEAQ.